This T cell receptor beta chain was identified during a study of T cell responses to AZD1222 COVID-19 vaccine. Study-level points and caveats: An increase in Spike-specific TCR breadth and depth was observed after two AZD1222 doses. Only a handful of AZD1222 recipients, more than five in all, had baseline seropositivity. Targeting of unmutated variant regions was reportedly seen in nearly half of spike-specific TCRs.

V shed 5 bases and J 1 base; nucleotides not matched to a gene: 5. The CDR3 is 16 amino acids. Germline-derived CDR1 and CDR2 are MNHNY and SVGAGI (reference sequence). Produced via immunoSEQ multiplex PCR; TCRdb's table is partial and in-frame only. The sample includes about 120,000 clones, around nine tenths of them seen just once. Concerning this clone: Its specificity is not known.

This clonotype was obtained from an adult in good health. Specimen: peripheral blood, collected on day 0 of AZD1222 vaccination. The chain uses TRBV6-6 and TRBJ1-5, with 10 bases that match TRBD1. CDR3 in amino acids: CASSTDRGPSNQPQHF. The CDR3 nucleotides read TGTGCCAGCAGTACTGACAGGGGGCCAAGCAATCAGCCCCAGCATTTT.